Reported below is one T cell receptor (beta chain). Its cognate antigen is unknown. A junction boundary mismatches the germline segment, possibly from a read error. These data belong to a study of cytomegalovirus exposure and HLA in healthy donors. PCR was performed using 60 Vbeta and 13 Jbeta primers. Authors' processing steps: Counted up in a later analysis, unique TCR beta chains came to approximately 83 million, with around 10 million shared. Sequencing was performed with immunoSEQ multiplex PCR; in TCRdb, only in-frame clones are kept and a portion is missing. V, J and clone size are those of that table, while D and trimming were read from the DNA. The data show 100,000 to 150,000 clones, over 70% seen once. Overall study findings and caveats: Immune exposure information available was restricted to CMV serostatus. Most TCR sequences showed up rarely, but some public TCRs showed up in many donors.

The sequence was obtained from a woman aged 50 to 60 in good health and CMV-seronegative. Sequences were obtained from PBMCs.

The CDR3 coding sequence is TGTTCCAGCAGCATCGGCCCACAGGGGGGTGTGTACGAGCAGTACTTC. It encodes CSSSIGPQGGVYEQYF. This chain joins TRBV7-9 and TRBJ2-7; 8 nucleotides line up with TRBD1. The CDR3 covers 16 residues. Germline CDR1 is SEHNR and CDR2 is FQNEAQ (reference sequence).